The source of this T cell receptor (beta chain) is a study of T cell changes during pregnancy in multiple sclerosis. Assay used: immunoSEQ multiplex PCR; TCRdb lists only in-frame clones, some missing. The sample lists 70,000 to 75,000 clones; over 85% were seen once. Germline CDR1 and CDR2: LGHNA and YSLEER. CDR3 length: 17 amino acids. J lost 4 bases, V lost 4 bases, and 15 bases had no gene match. Sequencing was performed on peripheral blood, taken in the second trimester of pregnancy. The gene calls are TRBV4-3 and TRBJ1-2, with TRBD1 identical over 7 bases. The sequence was collected from a female donor in good health, enrolled as a control in a pregnancy study. CDR3 sequence (DNA): TGCGCCAGCAGCCCGCCCTACTGGTTAGGGGGCCTCTATGGCTACACCTTC. Translated, it gives CASSPPYWLGGLYGYTF.